This TCR beta chain was captured by sequencing in a study of OX40 agonist ivuxolimab in advanced cancers. Across the study: Two cutaneous melanoma patients and one hepatocellular carcinoma patient, three in all, had partial responses. Study-wide findings and caveats: Doses of 0.1 to 3.0 mg/kg were accompanied by clonal expansion of CD4+ and CD8+ blood T cells by week 6.

In germline, CDR1 is SGHAT, CDR2 FQNNGV. V lost 5 bases, J lost 7 bases, and 7 bases stayed unmatched. The CDR3 spans 13 residues. About this clone itself: Its antigen is not identified.

TCRdb's copy holds only in-frame clones and misses some; the assay was immunoSEQ multiplex PCR. The profile shows 13,000 to 15,000 clones, 70% to 75% of them singletons. V gene TRBV11-2 combines with J gene TRBJ2-5; 7 nucleotides agree with TRBD2. The sequenced sample was CD4+ or CD8+ T cells sorted from blood, obtained in a trial of the OX40 agonist ivuxolimab. The sequence was obtained from an adult with an advanced solid tumor such as melanoma, head and neck, liver or kidney cancer. CDR3 region: CASSPGTGGTQYF. As DNA, the CDR3 is TGTGCCAGCAGCCCTGGGACGGGGGGGACCCAGTACTTC.